The present TCR beta chain was sequenced within a study of Ad26.COV2.S vaccination and SARS-CoV-2 variants listed by TCRdb under 2021. Describing the broader study: Donors in the vaccine arm were drawn from COV1001, a multicentre, randomized, double-blind, placebo-controlled phase I-IIa trial testing Ad26.COV2.S in healthy adults. Dosing of Ad26.COV2.S was intramuscular, at either 5x10^10 or 1x10^11 viral particles, delivered as one shot or as two shots spaced 56 days apart. TCRbeta repertoire sequencing served as the tool for gauging how specific and how broad the SARS-CoV-2-reactive T cell receptors were following Ad26.COV2.S vaccination. The TCR-sequenced set comprised roughly 30 samples: approximately 20 Ad26.COV2.S vaccine recipients, 5 placebo recipients and 8 SARS-CoV-2 convalescent individuals. Participants in the trial were split at random into five groups of five each, receiving low-dose or high-dose Ad26.COV2.S once or twice, or else placebo on both occasions. Investigators remained blinded to trial group allocation during experiments and outcome assessment. Findings and caveats that apply to the study as a whole: Higher spike-specific TCR breadth was observed in Ad26.COV2.S recipients than in placebo recipients (P = 0.0014). Comparable non-spike TCR breadth was observed between vaccine and placebo recipients, consistent with only spike being contained in the vaccine. The study was not powered for comparison of responses between vaccine doses or regimens. After vaccination, substantial breadth of spike-specific CD8+ and CD4+ T cell responses was reported. It was noted by the authors that total T cell responses may have been underestimated by the TCR breadth and depth analyses.

In light of the paper, this sample's treatment or condition label describes: around 19 received Ad26.COV2.S at low or high dose, single or two shots; about 5 received placebo; per-sample allocation not given. Repertoires of vaccine and placebo recipients were sequenced from samples taken on day 63 after the first injection. In Cohort 1b, 25 to 30 adults aged 18-55 years were enrolled at a single site in Boston, USA, between 29 July and 7 August 2020. Ad26.COV2.S consisted of a replication-incompetent adenovirus type 26 vector by which a prefusion-stabilized SARS-CoV-2 spike protein from the original Wuhan strain was expressed. The germline ends are 9 bases apart after V is trimmed by 6 bases and J by 0 bases. The CDR1 and CDR2 encoded by the germline V gene (reference sequence) are LNHDA and SQIVND. The CDR3 covers 14 residues, taking in both the cysteine and the phenylalanine. Here the CDR3 DNA is all that survives: 42 bases in frame from base 1.

As regards this clone: Its antigen is not yet known. No much larger clonotype is one base removed from it; base qualities were not supplied.

The immunoSEQ Assay was the method used to sequence TCRbeta CDR3 regions. After extraction, genomic DNA underwent amplification by bias-controlled multiplex PCR, followed by high-throughput sequencing. As for the original processing: To quantify the absolute abundance of every unique TCRbeta CDR3 region, sequences were collapsed and filtered. T cell fraction was estimated by normalization of TCRbeta template counts to usable DNA, with usable DNA being measured through amplification of reference genes present in all nucleated cells. Repertoire TCRs were annotated as SARS-CoV-2-specific when V gene, CDR3 amino acid sequence and J gene were exactly matched to a known reactive TCR set. MIRA supplied the reference SARS-CoV-2 TCR set, which was filtered for enrichment in COVID-19-positive ImmuneCODE repertoires so that public or cross-reactive TCRs were removed. Drawing on the MIRA antigens, annotated TCRs were analysed further at the level of specific ORF or position within ORF. Breadth was defined as the number of annotated unique rearrangements divided by the total number of unique productive rearrangements, and depth was defined as the summed frequency of the annotated unique rearrangements. Two-sided Wilcoxon rank-sum tests were applied when comparing TCR breadth between groups. In TCRdb, the immuneACCESS table is reduced to in-frame sequences with V and J assigned. These tables do not hold every clone; where another copy was compared, an unresolved V gene accounts for under half, and the others remain unexplained. Clone size and the V and J calls come from that table; the DNA yielded D and trimming. For this sample the table gives 300,000 to 350,000 clones, of which roughly 90% were detected only once. The ten biggest clones cover 4.5% to 5.5% of the sample.

This sample comprised peripheral blood, obtained in a trial of Ad26.COV2.S vaccine versus placebo. Recombination linked TRBV19 to TRBJ1-5; no D gene is confidently identified. The sequence was obtained from a person aged 18-65 years who received the Ad26.COV2.S COVID-19 vaccine or a placebo. The CDR3 protein is CASSGVYSNQPQHF. In nucleotide form, the sequence is TGTGCCAGTAGCGGGGTTTATAGCAATCAGCCCCAGCATTTT.